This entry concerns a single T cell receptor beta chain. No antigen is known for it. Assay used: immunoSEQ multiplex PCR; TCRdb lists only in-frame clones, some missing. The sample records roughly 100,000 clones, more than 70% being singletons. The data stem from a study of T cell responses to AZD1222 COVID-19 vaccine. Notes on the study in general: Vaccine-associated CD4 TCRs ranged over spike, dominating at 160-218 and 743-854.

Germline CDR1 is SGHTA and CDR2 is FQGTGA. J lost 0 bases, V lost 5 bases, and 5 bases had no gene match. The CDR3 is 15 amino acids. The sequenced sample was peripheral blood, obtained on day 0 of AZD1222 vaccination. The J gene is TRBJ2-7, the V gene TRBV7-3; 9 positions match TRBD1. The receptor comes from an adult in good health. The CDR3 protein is CASSITGGTSYEQYF. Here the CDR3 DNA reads TGTGCCAGCAGCATTACAGGGGGCACCTCCTACGAGCAGTACTTC. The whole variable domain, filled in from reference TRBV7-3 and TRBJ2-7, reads GAGVSQTPSNKVTEKGKYVELRCDPISGHTALYWYRQSLGQGPEFLIYFQGTGAADDSGLPNDRFFAVRPEGSVSTLKIQRTERGDSAVYLCASSITGGTSYEQYFGPGTRLTVT.